This T cell receptor (beta chain) is from a study of T cell repertoires in cytomegalovirus infection. Germline V lookup: CDR1 SGHTA, CDR2 FQGNSA. V dropped 5 bases and J dropped 4; count of bases not matched to a gene: 4. CDR3 size: 15 residues. This clonotype was detected many times. Its antigen is as yet unknown. TCRdb fed the reads into MiXCR, producing one record per CDR3 protein. The table includes 450,000 to 600,000 distinct CDR3 sequences, 30% to 40% detected once. This chain connects TRBV7-2 to TRBJ2-1; TRBD2 agrees at 11 bases. The source of this sequence is a human donor in good health (CMV status not recorded). Some clones in this sample may be carry-over from other donors' samples. The sequenced sample was cultured PBMCs, obtained from culture after CMV antigen stimulation. CDR3 sequence reads: CASSPTSGSYNEQFF. CDR3 DNA sequence: TGTGCCAGCAGCCCTACTAGCGGGAGTTACAATGAGCAGTTCTTC.